The T cell receptor (beta chain) under discussion was sequenced for a study of blood T cell repertoires in COVID-19 (TCRdb year 2020). As for the study more broadly: Samples from collaborators originated in the United States, Italy and Spain and spanned both the acute and convalescent phases of COVID-19. The repertoires were made available in a free public database intended to serve as a resource for research on the immune response to SARS-CoV-2. The material from the prospective study consisted of cDNA or gDNA derived from T cells, B-cell-depleted T cells, or PBMCs. Where HLA class I and class II types were available, the types were taken from metadata supplied by the sample provider, not from assay-based typing. The dataset comprised deeply sampled blood TCRbeta repertoires from subjects exposed to, actively infected with, or recovered from COVID-19. Nearly every sample came with metadata listing a de-identified subject ID, COVID-19 status, age in years and sex. The samples were drawn from two sources: the first 160 participants of the ongoing ImmuneRACE study, and over 950 subjects contributed by 6 global collaborators.

The paper's findings and limits, for the study overall: The quantity of clinical and demographic metadata differed by source and by participant and was supplied without curation.

TCRbeta CDR3 regions were amplified from genomic DNA by means of the immunoSEQ Assay, a bias-controlled multiplex PCR. On the study's bioinformatics: Within the assay, amplification of reference gene primers was used to estimate how many nucleated cells each sample contained. Sequence reads were collapsed and filtered to measure the absolute abundance of every unique TCRbeta CDR3 rearrangement. For each sample, productive Simpson clonality was calculated as the square root of Simpson's diversity index over productive rearrangements. The table was pulled from immuneACCESS by TCRdb, which kept in-frame rearrangements only. Such tables lose some clones; where checked, under half of the loss comes from unresolved V genes, and the rest has no known cause. V, J and clone size were drawn from that table, and D and trimming were deduced from the DNA. The sample table holds about 400,000 clones, of which about 88% were seen once. Jointly, the top ten make up 2.5% to 3.5% of the sample.

The CDR3 contains 17 residues, cysteine and phenylalanine counted. CDR3 DNA only is kept here, 51 bases in frame from base 1. From V the trimming removes 1 base and from J it removes 4 bases, while the gene matches leave 10 bases of the junction unaccounted for. CDR1 MGHRA and CDR2 YSYEKL were looked up in the germline V gene. Whole blood was collected in K2EDTA tubes by collaborating institutions according to the institutions' own protocols. For TCRbeta analysis, collaborator samples were shipped as frozen whole blood, as isolated PBMCs, or as DNA extracted from either sample type. In regard to this clone: Which antigen it targets is not known. No base quality values were provided; no much bigger clone lies one nucleotide off.

Rearrangement joined TRBV4-1 to TRBJ2-5, and TRBD2 matches 9 of the central bases. The sequence derives from a human donor in a cohort sampled during active COVID-19. Source material: peripheral blood. CDR3 sequence: CASSQGGGAGGRETQYF. The nucleotide sequence reads as follows: TGCGCCAGCAGCCAAGGGGGAGGAGCGGGGGGACGAGAGACCCAGTACTTC.